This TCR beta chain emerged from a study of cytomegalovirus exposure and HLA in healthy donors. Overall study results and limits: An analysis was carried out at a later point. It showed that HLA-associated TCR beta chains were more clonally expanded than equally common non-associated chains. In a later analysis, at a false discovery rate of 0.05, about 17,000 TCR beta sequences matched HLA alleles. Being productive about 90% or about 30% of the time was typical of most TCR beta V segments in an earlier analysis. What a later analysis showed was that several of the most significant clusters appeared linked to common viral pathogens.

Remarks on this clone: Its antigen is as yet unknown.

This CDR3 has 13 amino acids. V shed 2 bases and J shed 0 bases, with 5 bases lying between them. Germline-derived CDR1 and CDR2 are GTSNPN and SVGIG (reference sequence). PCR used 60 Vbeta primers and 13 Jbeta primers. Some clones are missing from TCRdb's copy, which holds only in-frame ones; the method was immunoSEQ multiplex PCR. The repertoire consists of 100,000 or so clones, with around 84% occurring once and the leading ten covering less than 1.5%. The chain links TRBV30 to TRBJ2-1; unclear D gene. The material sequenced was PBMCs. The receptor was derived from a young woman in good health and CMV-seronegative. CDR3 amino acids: CAWSHSSYNEQFF. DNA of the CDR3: TGTGCCTGGAGTCATAGCTCCTACAATGAGCAGTTCTTC. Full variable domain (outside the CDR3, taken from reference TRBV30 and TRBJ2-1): SQTIHQWPATLVQPVGSPLSLECTVEGTSNPNLYWYRQAAGRGLQLLFYSVGIGQISSEVPQNLSASRPQDRQFILSSKKLLLSDSGFYLCAWSHSSYNEQFFGPGTRLTVL.